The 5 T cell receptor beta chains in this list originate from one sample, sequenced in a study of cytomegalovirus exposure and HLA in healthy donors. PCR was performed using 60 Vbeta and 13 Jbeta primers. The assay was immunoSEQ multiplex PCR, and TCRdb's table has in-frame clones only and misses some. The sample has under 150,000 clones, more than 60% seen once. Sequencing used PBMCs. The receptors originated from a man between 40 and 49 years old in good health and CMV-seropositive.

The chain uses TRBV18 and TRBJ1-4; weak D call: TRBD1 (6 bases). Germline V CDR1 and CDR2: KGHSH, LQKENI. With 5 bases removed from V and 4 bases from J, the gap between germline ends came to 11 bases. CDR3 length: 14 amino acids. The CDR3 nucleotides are TGTGCCAGCTCATCTAGACAGGATAATGAAAAACTGTTTTTT. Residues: CASSSRQDNEKLFF.

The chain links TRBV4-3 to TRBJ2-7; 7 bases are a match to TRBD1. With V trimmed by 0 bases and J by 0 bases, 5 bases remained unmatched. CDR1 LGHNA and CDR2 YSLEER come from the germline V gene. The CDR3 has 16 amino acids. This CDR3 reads CASSQDGTAFSYEQYF. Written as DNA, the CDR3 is TGCGCCAGCAGCCAAGATGGGACAGCTTTCTCCTACGAGCAGTACTTC.

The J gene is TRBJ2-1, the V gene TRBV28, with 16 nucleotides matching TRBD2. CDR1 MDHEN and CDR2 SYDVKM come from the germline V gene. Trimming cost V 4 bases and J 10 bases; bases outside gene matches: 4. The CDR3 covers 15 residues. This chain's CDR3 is CASSSGLAGGREQFF. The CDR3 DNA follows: TGTGCCAGCAGTTCGGGACTAGCGGGAGGGCGGGAGCAGTTCTTC.

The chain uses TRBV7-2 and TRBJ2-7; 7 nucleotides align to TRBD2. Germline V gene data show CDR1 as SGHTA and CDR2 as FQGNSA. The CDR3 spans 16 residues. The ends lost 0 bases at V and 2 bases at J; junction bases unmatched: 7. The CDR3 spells CASSLAGGPIAYEQYF. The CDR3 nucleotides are TGTGCCAGCAGCTTAGCGGGAGGGCCGATTGCCTACGAGCAGTACTTC. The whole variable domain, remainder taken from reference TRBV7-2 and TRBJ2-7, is GAGVSQSPSNKVTEKGKDVELRCDPISGHTALYWYRQSLGQGLEFLIYFQGNSAPDKSGLPSDRFSAERTGGSVSTLTIQRTQQEDSAVYLCASSLAGGPIAYEQYFGPGTRLTVT.

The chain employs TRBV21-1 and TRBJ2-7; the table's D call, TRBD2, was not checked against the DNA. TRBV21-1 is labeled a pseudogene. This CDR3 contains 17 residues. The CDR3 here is CASSTEGGLAGSYEQYF. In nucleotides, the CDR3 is TGTGCCAGCAGCACCGAGGGAGGGCTAGCGGGAAGCTACGAGCAGTACTTC.